The 32 T cell receptor beta chains given below trace back to one sample, sequenced in a study of prognosis after radiotherapy for stage I lung cancer. Using two-round multiplex PCR, the authors amplified TCR beta CDR3 from genomic DNA. Amplification during the initial PCR round employed primers specific to each TRBV and TRBJ gene. Each CDR3 protein gets one entry after TCRdb re-called the multiplex PCR reads with MiXCR. In the table there are about 18,000 distinct CDR3 sequences, approximately 26% of which are singletons. This specimen was PBMCs, taken before or after stereotactic body radiation therapy (not recorded which). Receptor source: a donor of 50 years or more with non-small cell lung cancer.

As regards this clonotype: At one of its ends the junction is not consistent with the germline gene, which may arise from a read error. The rearrangement links TRBV15 to TRBJ2-5; TRBD2 matches 11 bases. TRBJ2-1 matches the DNA end more closely, so the J call is doubtful. Germline V gene data show CDR1 as LNHNV and CDR2 as YYDKDF (reference sequence). CDR3 size: 16 residues. The CDR3 reads CATSKETSGDENEQFF. The CDR3 DNA reads TGTGCCACTAGCAAAGAGACTAGCGGGGACGAGAATGAGCAGTTCTTC.

This clonotype was detected many times. This chain joins TRBV18 and TRBJ2-7; 10 nucleotides align to TRBD2. This CDR3 region has 15 residues. The germline V gene has CDR1 KGHSH and CDR2 LQKENI. V shed 3 bases and J 3 bases; nucleotides not matched to a gene: 5. The CDR3 spells CASSPSLAGDYEQYF. CDR3 in DNA: TGTGCCAGCTCACCGTCGCTAGCGGGGGACTACGAGCAGTACTTC.

Ten or more counts support this clonotype. The gene calls are TRBV12-3 or TRBV12-4 and TRBJ2-5; D is possibly TRBD2 (6 bases). The CDR3 extends over 15 amino acids. Trimming left V 5 bases short and J 5 bases short, with 18 bases between. The CDR3: CASSPGGAGVETQYF. In DNA, the CDR3 is TGTGCCAGCAGTCCCGGAGGGGCTGGGGTCGAGACCCAGTACTTC.

This clonotype was seen a few times. The junction departs from the called germline gene at one end, perhaps through a read error. The gene calls are TRBV25-1 and TRBJ2-5; D might be TRBD2 (7 bases). Germline assignment: CDR1 MGHDK and CDR2 SYGVNS. This CDR3 has 17 amino acids. CDR3 bases: TGTGCCATCAGTGAAGGGGGTATAGCGGTAGCGGGAGAGACCCAGTACTTC. Translated: CAISEGGIAVAGETQYF.

This clonotype was recorded many times. The V gene is TRBV2, the J gene TRBJ2-5; no reliable D call. The V and J ends lost 4 bases and 5 bases respectively, with 5 bases between them. Germline V lookup: CDR1 SNHLY, CDR2 FYNNEI. The CDR3 is made up of 11 amino acids. The CDR3 sequence is CASSAEETQYF. The DNA for the CDR3 is TGTGCCAGCAGTGCGGAGGAGACCCAGTACTTC.

At least ten counts were recorded for this clonotype. This rearrangement joins TRBV7-9 to TRBJ1-1, with no clear D. The CDR3 length is 13 residues. Germline CDR1 and CDR2: SEHNR and FQNEAQ (reference sequence). V lost 0 bases and J 1 base, leaving 3 bases between the germline ends. CDR3 in amino acids: CASSLAGNTEAFF. The CDR3 bases are TGTGCCAGCAGCTTAGCAGGGAACACTGAAGCTTTCTTT. Full variable domain (outside the CDR3, taken from reference TRBV7-9 and TRBJ1-1): DTGVSQNPRHKITKRGQNVTFRCDPISEHNRLYWYRQTLGQGPEFLTYFQNEAQLEKSRLLSDRFSAERPKGSFSTLEIQRTEQGDSAMYLCASSLAGNTEAFFGQGTRLTVV.

Regarding this clonotype: This likely traces to a read error, being one base from a far larger clone. The V call is TRBV7-3, the J call TRBJ2-2; D perhaps matches TRBD2 (6 bases). Germline CDR1 is SGHTA and CDR2 is FQGTGA. The CDR3 loop spans 17 amino acids. V was trimmed by 7 bases and J by 4 bases, leaving 22 bases between them. CDR3 coding DNA: TGTGCCAGCACCTATAAACTGGGGGGAAGCACCACCGGGGAGCTGTTTTTT. Its protein is CASTYKLGGSTTGELFF.

In its sample, this clonotype was seen a few times. V is TRBV7-9 and J is TRBJ2-3; 7 nucleotides match TRBD2. The germline V gene has CDR1 SEHNR and CDR2 FQNEAQ (reference sequence). The CDR3 has 15 amino acids. V shed 3 bases and J 1 base; nucleotides not matched to a gene: 4. The CDR3 DNA sequence: TGTGCCAGCAGCTTCTCTCGGGGGGGCACAGATACGCAGTATTTT. Translation gives CASSFSRGGTDTQYF.

In regard to this clonotype: This sequence may be a read error, since a much larger clone differs from it by one base. The conserved closing phenylalanine or tryptophan is absent in this CDR3, likely reflecting a read error. V usage is TRBV25-1 and J usage is TRBJ2-7; D is ambiguous. This CDR3 spans 14 amino acids. Germline CDR1 and CDR2: MGHDK and SYGVNS. V dropped 4 bases and J dropped 1 base, with 11 bases sitting between them. The CDR3 region has the DNA TGTGCCAGCAGTGCCTCTCGGGCGTCCTACGAGCAGTACTTA. It specifies CASSASRASYEQYL.

Turning to this clonotype: No conserved phenylalanine or tryptophan is present at the end of the CDR3, so a read error is the likely explanation. This chain uses TRBV7-2 with TRBJ2-1, with 10 bases matching TRBD2. The CDR3 consists of 15 residues. The germline gives CDR1 SGHTA, CDR2 FQGNSA. The CDR3 bases are TGTGCCAGAAGCTTTGCTAGCGGGGGCTACAATGAGCAGTTCTTA. It specifies CARSFASGGYNEQFL.

This clonotype rates as medium-sized (0.01 to 0.1%). The chain employs TRBV5-1 and TRBJ2-3; 7 nucleotides agree with TRBD2. Germline trimming cut 0 bases from V and 4 bases from J; bases unmatched to any gene: 5. This CDR3 contains 15 residues. Germline-derived CDR1 and CDR2 are SGHRS and YFSETQ. CDR3 in amino acids: CASSLDGLEADTQYF. CDR3 bases: TGCGCCAGCAGCTTGGATGGACTAGAGGCAGATACGCAGTATTTT.

This clonotype has ten or more counts. The gene calls are TRBV28 and TRBJ2-4; D remains unclear. V shed 4 bases and J shed 0 bases, with 4 bases lying between them. Germline CDR1 reads MDHEN; CDR2 reads SYDVKM. CDR3 size: 13 residues. Here the CDR3 reads CASSYPAKNIQYF. The CDR3 DNA follows: TGTGCCAGCAGTTACCCAGCCAAAAACATTCAGTACTTC.

For this clonotype: Since a much larger clone is just one base distant, this may be a read error. The gene calls are TRBV14 and TRBJ2-5; 7 positions agree with TRBD1. Trimming at V came to 4 bases and at J to 4 bases, leaving 6 bases not matched to a gene. Germline CDR1 and CDR2: SGHDN and FVKESK. The CDR3 runs to 14 residues. CDR3 loop: CASSPLWTGETQYF. The CDR3 nucleotides are TGTGCCAGCAGCCCGCTATGGACAGGAGAGACCCAGTACTTC.

V usage is TRBV12-3 or TRBV12-4 and J usage is TRBJ2-1, with D possibly being TRBD1 or TRBD2 (5 bases each). Trimming stripped 5 bases from V and 12 bases from J, with 14 bases between. The CDR3 is 12 amino acids. Written as DNA, the CDR3 is TGTGCCAGCAGTAGACAGACCGGAGGGCAGTTCTTC. As protein: CASSRQTGGQFF.

This clonotype showed up many times. CDR3 nucleotide sequence: TGTGCCAGCAGTCAGGACAGGGGGCATGGGGGCTACACCTTC. Protein sequence: CASSQDRGHGGYTF. The rearrangement uses TRBV7-9 and TRBJ1-2; 11 nucleotides match TRBD1. This CDR3 has 14 residues. V was clipped by 6 bases and J by 8 bases; unmatched bases: 8. Per the germline V gene, CDR1 is SEHNR and CDR2 is FQNEAQ (reference sequence).

Details on this clonotype: One junction end does not reproduce the germline sequence, and a read error may be involved. The chain has TRBV25-1 and TRBJ1-6, with a tentative D call TRBD1 (6 bases). This CDR3 is 14 amino acids long. Germline-derived CDR1 and CDR2 are MGHDK and SYGVNS. The CDR3, as DNA: TGTGCCAGCCAAAAAACAGGGTACAATTCACCCCTCCGCTTT. Protein: CASQKTGYNSPLRF.

Concerning this clonotype itself: The germline gene is not matched at one end of the junction; a read error may be the cause. The rearrangement uses TRBV30 and TRBJ1-5; D call uncertain. Germline-derived CDR1 and CDR2 are GTSNPN and SVGIG (reference sequence). The CDR3 spans 13 residues. The DNA of the CDR3 is TGTGCCTGGAGTGTACAAAGCAATCATCCCCAACATTTT. Its translation: CAWSVQSNHPQHF.

The sample holds many counts of this clonotype. The J gene is TRBJ2-7, the V gene TRBV19, with TRBD2 matching over 12 bases. This CDR3 region has 15 residues. V was pared by 5 bases and J by 6 bases, with 8 bases of the junction left unmatched. Germline CDR1 and CDR2: LNHDA and SQIVND (reference sequence). CDR3 sequence reads: CASSQPLAGGSEQYF. DNA of the CDR3: TGTGCCAGTAGTCAACCACTAGCGGGAGGCTCCGAGCAGTACTTC. Full variable domain (outside the CDR3, taken from reference TRBV19 and TRBJ2-7): DGGITQSPKYLFRKEGQNVTLSCEQNLNHDAMYWYRQDPGQGLRLIYYSQIVNDFQKGDIAEGYSVSREKKESFPLTVTSAQKNPTAFYLCASSQPLAGGSEQYFGPGTRLTVT.

The table lists this clonotype with many counts. This sequence joins TRBV7-8 and TRBJ1-3; the D is unclear. The CDR3 has 15 residues. V lost 5 bases to trimming and J lost 1 base, with 12 bases between them. The germline V gene has CDR1 SGHVS and CDR2 FQNEAQ. The CDR3 loop reads CASSLPVGSGNTIYF. CDR3 nucleotides: TGTGCCAGCAGCCTCCCTGTCGGTTCTGGAAACACCATATATTTT.

This clonotype has a count of ten or more. The chain employs TRBV6-4 and TRBJ2-7, with D tentatively TRBD1 (6 bases). Germline loops: CDR1 MRHNA, CDR2 SNTAGT. The CDR3 is 15 residues long. Trimming pared 10 bases from V and 0 bases from J, leaving 19 bases between. The CDR3 DNA is TGTGCCATACCCTTGATGGGGGCGAGCTCCTACGAGCAGTACTTC. Translated, it gives CAIPLMGASSYEQYF.

This clonotype was detected ten times or more. The V and J genes are TRBV19 and TRBJ1-5; TRBD1 might be the D (5 bases). Between the trimmed V and J ends, which lost 3 bases and 2 bases, there was a span of 11 bases. In germline, CDR1 is LNHDA, CDR2 SQIVND (reference sequence). There are 15 residues in the CDR3. Here the CDR3 DNA reads TGTGCCAGTAGTATGTTGGCGGGGGGCAATCAGCCCCAGCATTTT. Residues: CASSMLAGGNQPQHF.

Within the sample, this clonotype is medium-sized. The V call is TRBV20-1, the J call TRBJ1-6; the match to TRBD1 covers 8 bases. After removal of 3 bases from V and 5 bases from J, the junction contained 3 bases not matched to a gene. This CDR3 region has 14 residues. Germline CDR1 DFQATT, CDR2 SNEGSKA (reference sequence). CDR3: CSASDRGDNSPLHF. The DNA for the CDR3 is TGCAGTGCTAGTGACAGGGGAGATAATTCACCCCTCCACTTT.

In its sample, this clonotype was seen many times. The V and J genes are TRBV18 and TRBJ1-5, with D possibly being TRBD1 (6 bases). The CDR3 contains 17 residues. The V end lost 5 bases, the J end lost 1 base, and 18 bases lay between the germline ends. Germline V lookup: CDR1 KGHSH, CDR2 LQKENI. CDR3 sequence: CASSFGRGQGSNQPQHF. Written as DNA, the CDR3 is TGTGCCAGCTCATTCGGACGGGGGCAAGGAAGCAATCAGCCCCAGCATTTT.

There are many counts of this clonotype. The gene calls are TRBV15 and TRBJ1-6; possibly TRBD1 for D (5 bases). Germline values: CDR1 LNHNV, CDR2 YYDKDF (reference sequence). This CDR3 is 13 amino acids long. V was pared by 1 base and J by 8 bases, with 6 bases between. The CDR3 reads CATSRAQDSPLHF. CDR3 coding DNA: TGTGCCACCAGCAGAGCACAGGATTCACCCCTCCACTTT. The full variable domain, its missing parts supplied by reference TRBV15 and TRBJ1-6, is DAMVIQNPRYQVTQFGKPVTLSCSQTLNHNVMYWYQQKSSQAPKLLFHYYDKDFNNEADTPDNFQSRRPNTSFCFLDIRSPGLGDTAMYLCATSRAQDSPLHFGNGTRLTVT.

This clonotype was recorded at least ten times. The gene calls are TRBV4-1 and TRBJ1-4; 7 bases line up with TRBD1. Unmatched junction bases numbered 8, after V lost 2 bases and J lost 5 bases. CDR3 size: 16 residues. Germline assignment: CDR1 MGHRA and CDR2 YSYEKL. CDR3 sequence: CASSQQRTGSNEKLFF. The CDR3 coding sequence is TGCGCCAGCAGCCAACAGCGGACAGGCTCGAATGAAAAACTGTTTTTT.

This clonotype was detected a few times. V is TRBV7-2 and J is TRBJ2-5; 11 nucleotides line up with TRBD2. This CDR3 is built from 18 residues. Per the germline V gene, CDR1 is SGHTA and CDR2 is FQGNSA. Trimming removed 0 bases from V and 4 bases from J; junction bases left unmatched: 10. The CDR3, as DNA: TGTGCCAGCAGCTTAGCCGGCCTAGCGGGGGGAGTCGGAGAGACCCAGTACTTC. Translated, it gives CASSLAGLAGGVGETQYF.

This clonotype was recorded at least ten times. CDR3 region: CASSVAEPRAWETQYF. CDR3 sequence (DNA): TGTGCCAGCAGTGTCGCGGAACCGAGAGCGTGGGAGACCCAGTACTTC. The V and J genes are TRBV6-1 and TRBJ2-5; unclear D gene. CDR1 is MNHNS and CDR2 is SASEGT in the germline V gene. The V end lost 4 bases, the J end lost 5 bases, and 20 bases lay between the germline ends. The CDR3 loop spans 16 amino acids.

CDR3 in amino acids: CASSYGAGFYEQYF. DNA for the CDR3: TGTGCCAGCAGTTACGGGGCAGGGTTCTACGAGCAGTACTTC. This sequence joins TRBV6-2 or TRBV6-3 and TRBJ2-7, with D possibly matching TRBD1 (5 bases). The CDR3 loop spans 14 amino acids. V shed 2 bases and J shed 3 bases, with 11 bases lying between them. CDR1 MNHEY and CDR2 SVGEGT come from the germline V gene.

This clonotype was recorded once. A far larger clone is only one base removed, so a read error is likely. This chain joins TRBV6-4 and TRBJ2-7, with D unresolved. The CDR3 is made up of 14 amino acids. Trimming cost V 9 bases and J 6 bases, with 21 bases left between them. The germline gives CDR1 MRHNA, CDR2 SNTAGT. The CDR3 DNA sequence: TGTGCCAGAAGTTCAAGTCTAGAACCGGGCGAGCAGTACTTC. This translates into CARSSSLEPGEQYF.

This clonotype was detected many times. This chain joins TRBV9 and TRBJ1-4, with 9 bases lining up with TRBD1. Germline V CDR1 and CDR2: SGDLS, YYNGEE. V shed 3 bases, J shed 8 bases, and the junction held 20 bases outside the gene matches. The CDR3 is 19 residues long. CDR3 nucleotide sequence: TGTGCCAGCAGCGCAAGCGTAGTACGATCCGGGACAGGGTACGAAAAACTGTTTTTT. It specifies CASSASVVRSGTGYEKLFF.

This clonotype was found many times. The chain joins TRBV13 to TRBJ1-6; no firm D call. CDR3 length: 12 amino acids. Per germline, CDR1 PRHDT and CDR2 FYEKMQ (reference sequence). V was cut by 7 bases and J by 9 bases, with 10 bases left in between. Here the CDR3 DNA reads TGTGCCAGCAACACCTTGGGTTCACCCCTCCACTTT. Protein product: CASNTLGSPLHF.

The sample holds many counts of this clonotype. The rearrangement joins TRBV29-1 to TRBJ2-1; 10 bases match TRBD2. Looked up from germline, CDR1 is SQVTM and CDR2 is ANQGSEA. This CDR3 is built from 14 residues. Losses at the gene ends were 1 base for V and 9 bases for J; bases not matched to a gene: 6. CDR3 coding DNA: TGCAGCGTTGAAGTAGGCGCTAGCGGGAGTGAGCAGTTCTTC. Residues: CSVEVGASGSEQFF.